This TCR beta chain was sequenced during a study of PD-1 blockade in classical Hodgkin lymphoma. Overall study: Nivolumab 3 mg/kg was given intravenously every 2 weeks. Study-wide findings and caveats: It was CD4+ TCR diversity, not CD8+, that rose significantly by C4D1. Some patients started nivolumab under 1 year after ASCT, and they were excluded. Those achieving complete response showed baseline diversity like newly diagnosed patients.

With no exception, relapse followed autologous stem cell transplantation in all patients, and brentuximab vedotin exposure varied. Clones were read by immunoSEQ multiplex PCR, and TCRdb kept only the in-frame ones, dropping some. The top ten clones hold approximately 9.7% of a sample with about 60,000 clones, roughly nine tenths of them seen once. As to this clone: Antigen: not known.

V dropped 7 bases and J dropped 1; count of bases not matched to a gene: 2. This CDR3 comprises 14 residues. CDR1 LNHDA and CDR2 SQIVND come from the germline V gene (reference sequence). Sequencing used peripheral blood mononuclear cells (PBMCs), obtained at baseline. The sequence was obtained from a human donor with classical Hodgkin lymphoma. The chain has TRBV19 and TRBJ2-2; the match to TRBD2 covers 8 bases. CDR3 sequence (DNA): TGTGCCAGTAATGCGGGGGGGAACACCGGGGAGCTGTTTTTT. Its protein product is CASNAGGNTGELFF.